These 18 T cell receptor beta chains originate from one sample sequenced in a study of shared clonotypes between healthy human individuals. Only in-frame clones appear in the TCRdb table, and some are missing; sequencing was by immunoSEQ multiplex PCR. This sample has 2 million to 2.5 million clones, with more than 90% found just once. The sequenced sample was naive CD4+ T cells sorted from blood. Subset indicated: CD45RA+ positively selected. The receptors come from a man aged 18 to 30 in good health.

The CDR3 coding sequence is TGTGCCAGCAGCTTTGGTCCCAATGAAAAACTGTTTTTT. Protein sequence: CASSFGPNEKLFF. This chain joins TRBV7-9 and TRBJ1-4; D remains ambiguous. The V gene's germline CDR1 is SEHNR and CDR2 FQNEAQ (reference sequence). The CDR3 is made up of 13 amino acids. The V end lost 3 bases, the J end lost 5 bases, and 7 bases lay between the germline ends.

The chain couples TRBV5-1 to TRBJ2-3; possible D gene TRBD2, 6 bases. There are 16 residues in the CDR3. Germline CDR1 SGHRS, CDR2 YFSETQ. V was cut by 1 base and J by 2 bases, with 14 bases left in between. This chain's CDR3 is CASSLFGGKPTDTQYF. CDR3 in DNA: TGCGCCAGCAGCTTGTTCGGCGGGAAACCCACAGATACGCAGTATTTT.

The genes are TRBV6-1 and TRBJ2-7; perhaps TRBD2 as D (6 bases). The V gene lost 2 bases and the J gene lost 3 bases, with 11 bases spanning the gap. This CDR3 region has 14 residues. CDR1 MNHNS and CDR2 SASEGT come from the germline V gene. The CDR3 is CASSEPGLFYEQYF. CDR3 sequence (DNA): TGTGCCAGCAGTGAACCGGGACTGTTCTACGAGCAGTACTTC.

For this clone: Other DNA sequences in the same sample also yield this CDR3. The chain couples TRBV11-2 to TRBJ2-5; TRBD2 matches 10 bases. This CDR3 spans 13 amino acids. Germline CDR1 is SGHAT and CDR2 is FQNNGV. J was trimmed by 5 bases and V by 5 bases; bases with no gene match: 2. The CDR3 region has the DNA TGTGCCAGCAGCCTTAGCGGGAGGGAGACCCAGTACTTC. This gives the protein CASSLSGRETQYF.

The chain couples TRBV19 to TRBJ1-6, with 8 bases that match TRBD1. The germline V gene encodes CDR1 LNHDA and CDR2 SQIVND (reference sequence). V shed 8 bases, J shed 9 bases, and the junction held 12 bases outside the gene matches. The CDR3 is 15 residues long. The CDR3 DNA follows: TGTGCCAGTCAACAGGGGGTTACTATAACTTCACCCCTCCACTTT. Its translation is CASQQGVTITSPLHF.

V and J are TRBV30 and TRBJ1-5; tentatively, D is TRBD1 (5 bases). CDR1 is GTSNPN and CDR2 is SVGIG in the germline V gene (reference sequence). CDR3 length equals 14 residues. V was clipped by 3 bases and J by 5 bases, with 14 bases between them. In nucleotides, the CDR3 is TGTGCCTGGAGCGCGTTACTAGGGGATCAGCCCCAGCATTTT. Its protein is CAWSALLGDQPQHF.

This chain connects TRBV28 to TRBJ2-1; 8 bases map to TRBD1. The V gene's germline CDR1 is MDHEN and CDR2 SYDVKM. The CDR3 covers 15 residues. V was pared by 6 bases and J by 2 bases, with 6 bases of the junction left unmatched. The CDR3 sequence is CASSPGTGTYNEQFF. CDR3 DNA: TGTGCCAGCAGCCCCGGGACAGGCACCTACAATGAGCAGTTCTTC.

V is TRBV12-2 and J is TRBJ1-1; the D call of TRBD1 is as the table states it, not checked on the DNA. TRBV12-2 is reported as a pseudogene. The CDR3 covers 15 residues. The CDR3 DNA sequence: TGTGCAAGTCGGGGACAGCCGGTTTGTAACACTGAAGCTTTCTTT. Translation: CASRGQPVCNTEAFF.

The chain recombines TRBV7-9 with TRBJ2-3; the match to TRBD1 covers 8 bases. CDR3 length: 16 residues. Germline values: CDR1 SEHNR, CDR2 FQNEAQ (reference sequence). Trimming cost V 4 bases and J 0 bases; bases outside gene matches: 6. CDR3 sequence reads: CASSSGTGVSTDTQYF. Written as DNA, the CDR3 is TGTGCCAGCAGCTCCGGGACAGGAGTAAGCACAGATACGCAGTATTTT. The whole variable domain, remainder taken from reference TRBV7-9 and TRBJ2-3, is DTGVSQNPRHKITKRGQNVTFRCDPISEHNRLYWYRQTLGQGPEFLTYFQNEAQLEKSRLLSDRFSAERPKGSFSTLEIQRTEQGDSAMYLCASSSGTGVSTDTQYFGPGTRLTVL.

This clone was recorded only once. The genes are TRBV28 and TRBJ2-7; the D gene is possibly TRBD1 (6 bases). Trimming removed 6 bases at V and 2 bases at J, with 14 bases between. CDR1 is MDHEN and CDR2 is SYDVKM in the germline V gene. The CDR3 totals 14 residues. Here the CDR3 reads CASSQGRVTYEQYF. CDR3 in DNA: TGTGCCAGCAGCCAGGGGCGGGTGACCTACGAGCAGTACTTC.

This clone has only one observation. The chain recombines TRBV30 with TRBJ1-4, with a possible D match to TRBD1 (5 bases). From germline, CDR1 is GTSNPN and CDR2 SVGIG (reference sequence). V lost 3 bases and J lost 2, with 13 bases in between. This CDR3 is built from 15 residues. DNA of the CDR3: TGTGCCTGGAGCCGCCCGGGGCCCACTAATGAAAAACTGTTTTTT. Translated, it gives CAWSRPGPTNEKLFF.

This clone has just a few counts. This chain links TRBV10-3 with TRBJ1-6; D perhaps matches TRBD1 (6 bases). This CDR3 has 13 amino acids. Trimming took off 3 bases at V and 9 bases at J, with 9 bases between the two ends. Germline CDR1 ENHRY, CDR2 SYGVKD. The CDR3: CAISDQQGSPLHF. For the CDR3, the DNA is TGTGCCATCAGTGACCAACAGGGTTCACCCCTCCACTTT.

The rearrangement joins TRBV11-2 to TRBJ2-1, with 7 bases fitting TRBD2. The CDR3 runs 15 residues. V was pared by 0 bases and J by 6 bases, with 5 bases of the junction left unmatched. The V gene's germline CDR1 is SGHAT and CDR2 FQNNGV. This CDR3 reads CASSLEGRGRNEQFF. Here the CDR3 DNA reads TGTGCCAGCAGCTTAGAGGGGAGGGGACGCAATGAGCAGTTCTTC.

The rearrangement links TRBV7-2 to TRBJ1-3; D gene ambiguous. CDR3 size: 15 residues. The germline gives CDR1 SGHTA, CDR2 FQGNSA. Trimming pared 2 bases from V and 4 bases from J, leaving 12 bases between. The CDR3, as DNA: TGTGCCAGCAGCTTAATCCCAGGATCAGGAAACACCATATATTTT. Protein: CASSLIPGSGNTIYF.

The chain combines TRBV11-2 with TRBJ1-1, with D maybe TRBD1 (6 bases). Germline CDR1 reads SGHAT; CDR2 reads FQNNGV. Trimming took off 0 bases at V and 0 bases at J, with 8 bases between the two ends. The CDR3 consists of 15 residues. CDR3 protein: CASSLDGTLNTEAFF. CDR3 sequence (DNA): TGTGCCAGCAGCTTAGACGGGACACTGAACACTGAAGCTTTCTTT.

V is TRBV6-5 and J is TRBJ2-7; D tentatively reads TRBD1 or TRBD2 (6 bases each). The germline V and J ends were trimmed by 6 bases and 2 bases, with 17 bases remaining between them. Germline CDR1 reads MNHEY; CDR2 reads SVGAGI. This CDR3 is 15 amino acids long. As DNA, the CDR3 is TGTGCCAGCAGCTCGGGGGCGGGCACCGCCTACGAGCAGTACTTC. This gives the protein CASSSGAGTAYEQYF.

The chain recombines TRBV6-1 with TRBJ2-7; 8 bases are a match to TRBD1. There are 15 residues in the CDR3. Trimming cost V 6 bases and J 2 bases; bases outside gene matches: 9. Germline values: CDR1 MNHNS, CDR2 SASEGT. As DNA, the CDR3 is TGTGCCAGCAGCCGCGACAGGGGAGAGGCCTACGAGCAGTACTTC. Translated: CASSRDRGEAYEQYF.

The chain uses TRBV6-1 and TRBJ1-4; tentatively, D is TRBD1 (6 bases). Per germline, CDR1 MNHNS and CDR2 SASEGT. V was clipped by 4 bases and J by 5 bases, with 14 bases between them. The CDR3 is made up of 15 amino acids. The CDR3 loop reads CASSAPGQRNEKLFF. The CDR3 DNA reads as TGTGCCAGCAGTGCCCCCGGACAGAGGAATGAAAAACTGTTTTTT.